The 30 T cell receptor beta chains listed next were all sequenced from one sample in a study of regulatory T cells in long-lasting Graves disease. Both iRepertoire HTBI primers and Arm-PCR of CDR3 regions were used to build the TCR beta libraries. Via MiXCR, TCRdb re-called the multiplex PCR reads, giving one row per CDR3 protein. The sample holds around 320,000 distinct CDR3 sequences; approximately 16% are singletons and the top ten take roughly 27%. Time point indicated: newly diagnosed GD, antithyroid drugs for less than 3 months. The TCR library was made from RNA that had been extracted from PBMCs in TRIzol. A further study also used this sample, focusing on T cells in Graves' hyperthyroidism and ophthalmopathy.

Sequencing used peripheral blood mononuclear cells (PBMCs), obtained at new diagnosis, from a patient treated with antithyroid drugs. The receptor source for this set is a man between 40 and 49 years old with Graves disease.

The J gene is TRBJ2-7, the V gene TRBV9; 7 nucleotides match TRBD2. CDR3 length: 14 amino acids. Germline V lookup: CDR1 SGDLS, CDR2 YYNGEE. Losses at the gene ends were 7 bases for V and 3 bases for J; bases not matched to a gene: 10. CDR3 residues: CASPSRGVDYEQYF. For the CDR3, the DNA is TGTGCCAGCCCTAGCCGGGGGGTCGACTACGAGCAGTACTTC.

This chain links TRBV6-1 with TRBJ2-2; 8 positions match TRBD2. Germline V gene lookup returns CDR1 MNHNS and CDR2 SASEGT. The CDR3 is made up of 15 amino acids. Trimming took 7 bases from V and 1 from J; bases not matched to a gene: 5. The CDR3 DNA sequence: TGTGCCAGCACCAATAGCGGGGAGAACACCGGGGAGCTGTTTTTT. It specifies CASTNSGENTGELFF.

A few counts support this clonotype. The rearrangement uses TRBV12-3 or TRBV12-4 and TRBJ2-2, with TRBD2 identical over 12 bases. Trimming removed 2 bases from V and 6 bases from J; junction bases left unmatched: 1. The CDR3 has 15 residues. The CDR3 loop is CASSLTSGGPGELFF. The CDR3, as DNA: TGTGCCAGCAGTTTAACTAGCGGGGGGCCCGGGGAGCTGTTTTTT.

This clonotype turned up a few times. CDR3 sequence (DNA): TGTGCCAGCAGCCTGAGTTCGAGTTACAATAAAGAGACCCAGTACTTC. Translating gives CASSLSSSYNKETQYF. This chain links TRBV7-3 with TRBJ2-5, with D unresolved. The germline V gene has CDR1 SGHTA and CDR2 FQGTGA. The V and J ends lost 5 bases and 3 bases respectively, with 19 bases between them. The CDR3 contains 16 residues.

This clonotype was recorded a few times. The chain joins TRBV28 to TRBJ1-5, with a tentative D call TRBD1 (6 bases). The CDR3 totals 15 residues. The germline V and J ends were trimmed by 8 bases and 6 bases, with 20 bases remaining between them. Germline-derived CDR1 and CDR2 are MDHEN and SYDVKM. The CDR3 coding sequence is TGTGCCAGCCAGTTTGGGGGGGGGGCTTTTCAGCCCCAGCATTTT. Translated, it gives CASQFGGGAFQPQHF.

The chain joins TRBV20-1 to TRBJ2-2; 9 nucleotides line up with TRBD1. This CDR3 has 15 residues. V lost 0 bases to trimming and J lost 6 bases; unmatched junction nucleotides: 5. Per the germline V gene, CDR1 is DFQATT and CDR2 is SNEGSKA (reference sequence). The CDR3 sequence: CSAREGTGRPGELFF. In nucleotides, the CDR3 is TGCAGTGCTAGAGAGGGGACAGGGCGCCCCGGGGAGCTGTTTTTT.

This clonotype was detected only a few times. The V and J genes are TRBV19 and TRBJ1-5; D gene uncertain. The V and J ends lost 0 bases and 6 bases respectively, with 15 bases between them. The CDR3 is 16 amino acids. The germline V gene has CDR1 LNHDA and CDR2 SQIVND (reference sequence). CDR3 sequence: CASSIDPRGLTQPQHF. As DNA, the CDR3 is TGTGCCAGTAGTATAGATCCGAGAGGGTTAACTCAGCCCCAGCATTTT.

This clonotype was detected many times. The chain is built from TRBV7-2 and TRBJ2-7, with TRBD1 matching 9 bases. The V segment lost 1 base and the J segment 0 bases; nucleotides outside the gene matches: 1. The CDR3 runs to 15 residues. Germline CDR1 SGHTA, CDR2 FQGNSA. The CDR3 DNA reads TGTGCCAGCAGCTTAGGGGACAGGGTCTCCTACGAGCAGTACTTC. This translates into CASSLGDRVSYEQYF.

This clonotype was seen repeatedly, ten times or more. The V gene is TRBV5-1, the J gene TRBJ2-3; 9 nucleotides agree with TRBD1. V shed 3 bases, J shed 2 bases, and the junction held 4 bases outside the gene matches. CDR1 is SGHRS and CDR2 is YFSETQ in the germline V gene. CDR3 length: 15 amino acids. The CDR3 DNA is TGCGCCAGCAGCTGGGGACAGGGTCTCACAGATACGCAGTATTTT. Protein product: CASSWGQGLTDTQYF.

Remarks on this clonotype: Relative to the germline gene, one junction end is altered; a read error may explain this. The rearrangement links TRBV6-1 to TRBJ1-2, with D hard to call. The CDR3 sequence is 13 residues long. Germline values: CDR1 MNHNS, CDR2 SASEGT. CDR3 protein: CAGSEARGVGYTF. CDR3 DNA: TGTGCCGGCAGTGAAGCACGCGGGGTCGGCTACACCTTC.

About this clonotype: Its ends do not fully match the called genes, so a read error is possible. V gene TRBV7-9 combines with J gene TRBJ2-7; 7 nucleotides align to TRBD1. Germline assignment: CDR1 SEHNR and CDR2 FQNEAQ (reference sequence). The CDR3 is 14 residues long. The CDR3 nucleotides read TGTGCCAGCAGCTTAGACCTGACAGGGACGACTACTAACTTC. It encodes CASSLDLTGTTTNF.

This clonotype was seen repeatedly, ten times or more. V usage is TRBV28 and J usage is TRBJ1-1; D ambiguous. V gave up 10 bases and J gave up 7 bases, with 13 bases separating them. The CDR3 length is 11 residues. The germline gives CDR1 MDHEN, CDR2 SYDVKM. As DNA, the CDR3 is TGTGCCACCCTCCAAAGGAGTGAAGCTTTCTTT. Translation: CATLQRSEAFF.

This clonotype showed up many times. The CDR3 region has the DNA TGTGCCACCAGTGATTTGGCAGACATCTCTGGAAACACCATATATTTT. It codes for CATSDLADISGNTIYF. This chain links TRBV24-1 with TRBJ1-3, with D hard to call. V shed 0 bases and J shed 0 bases, with 8 bases lying between them. In germline, CDR1 is KGHDR, CDR2 SFDVKD. This CDR3 has 16 amino acids.

The chain links TRBV6-1 to TRBJ2-6, with a possible D match to TRBD1 (5 bases). Per germline, CDR1 MNHNS and CDR2 SASEGT. This CDR3 has 17 amino acids. Trimming removed 6 bases from V and 0 bases from J, with 15 bases in between. CDR3 sequence (DNA): TGTGCCAGCAGCCGCCGGACAAGAAGCTCTGGGGCCAACGTCCTGACTTTC. Translated: CASSRRTRSSGANVLTF.

This clonotype was seen ten or more times. The J gene is TRBJ2-5, the V gene TRBV11-2, with a tentative D call TRBD2 (6 bases). This CDR3 is 13 amino acids long. CDR1 is SGHAT, CDR2 FQNNGV, per germline. The V and J ends lost 5 bases and 2 bases respectively, with 9 bases between them. CDR3 DNA: TGTGCCAGCAGCCGCGGGACTCAAGAGACCCAGTACTTC. The encoded protein is CASSRGTQETQYF.

This clonotype appeared many times. The rearrangement uses TRBV3-1 and TRBJ2-1; TRBD2 matches 12 bases. J lost 5 bases, V lost 4 bases, and 3 bases had no gene match. CDR3 size: 15 residues. Per the germline V gene, CDR1 is LGHDT and CDR2 is YNNKEL (reference sequence). The CDR3: CASSRGLAGNNEQFF. The CDR3, as DNA: TGTGCCAGCAGCCGTGGACTAGCGGGGAACAATGAGCAGTTCTTC.

This sequence joins TRBV12-3 or TRBV12-4 and TRBJ1-4; maybe TRBD1 (5 bases). Trimming pared 2 bases from V and 7 bases from J, leaving 14 bases between. The CDR3 has 15 amino acids. CDR3 sequence: CASSLQGSYREKLFF. CDR3 sequence (DNA): TGTGCCAGCAGTTTACAGGGCTCGTATCGTGAAAAACTGTTTTTT.

This clonotype was observed at least ten times. The chain combines TRBV10-3 with TRBJ1-2, with 8 bases that match TRBD1. V dropped 7 bases and J dropped 2; count of bases not matched to a gene: 6. Germline lookup yields CDR1 ENHRY and CDR2 SYGVKD. The CDR3 sequence is 14 residues long. DNA for the CDR3: TGTGCCATCAACCGCGGACAGGGCAACTATGGCTACACCTTC. This encodes CAINRGQGNYGYTF.

V usage is TRBV12-5 and J usage is TRBJ1-2, with TRBD1 matching over 12 bases. The CDR3 length is 17 residues. With 1 base clipped from V and 5 bases from J, the junction kept 8 bases outside the gene matches. The germline gives CDR1 LGHNT, CDR2 FRNRAP. The CDR3 DNA reads TGTGCTAGTGGTTTGGCGGCCGGGACAGGGGGCTATTATGGCTACACCTTC. Translated: CASGLAAGTGGYYGYTF.

This clonotype has at least ten counts. The rearrangement links TRBV9 to TRBJ1-2; no clear D. Germline CDR1 reads SGDLS; CDR2 reads YYNGEE. The V end lost 3 bases, the J end lost 0 bases, and 9 bases lay between the germline ends. CDR3 length equals 14 residues. In nucleotides, the CDR3 is TGTGCCAGCAGCGCCGGGGTTACTAACTATGGCTACACCTTC. Translation gives CASSAGVTNYGYTF.

The V call is TRBV10-3, the J call TRBJ1-2; D uncertain. Germline V CDR1 and CDR2: ENHRY, SYGVKD. Trimming pared 0 bases from V and 3 bases from J, leaving 11 bases between. This CDR3 has 15 amino acids. CDR3 amino acids: CAISESSGNDYGYTF. The DNA of the CDR3 is TGTGCCATCAGTGAGTCTTCCGGGAATGACTATGGCTACACCTTC.

This sequence joins TRBV29-1 and TRBJ2-5; 12 bases align to TRBD2. There are 15 residues in the CDR3. Germline V gene sequence: CDR1 SQVTM, CDR2 ANQGSEA. The V segment lost 3 bases and the J segment 3 bases; nucleotides outside the gene matches: 5. CDR3 loop: CSVETSGGPKETQYF. CDR3 nucleotide sequence: TGCAGCGTTGAGACTAGCGGGGGCCCCAAAGAGACCCAGTACTTC. The whole variable domain, filled in from reference TRBV29-1 and TRBJ2-5, reads SAVISQKPSRDICQRGTSLTIQCQVDSQVTMMFWYRQQPGQSLTLIATANQGSEATYESGFVIDKFPISRPNLTFSTLTVSNMSPEDSSIYLCSVETSGGPKETQYFGPGTRLLVL.

This clonotype was counted ten times or more. The chain uses TRBV28 and TRBJ1-5, with D unresolved. CDR1 and CDR2 from the germline V gene are MDHEN and SYDVKM. The CDR3 loop spans 12 amino acids. The ends were cut back, 3 bases at V and 4 bases at J, with 4 bases in the middle. The CDR3: CASSLYNQPQHF. For the CDR3, the DNA is TGTGCCAGCAGTTTGTATAATCAGCCCCAGCATTTT.

At least ten counts were recorded for this clonotype. The V call is TRBV4-1, the J call TRBJ1-5, with 11 positions matching TRBD1. Trimming cost V 3 bases and J 6 bases; bases outside gene matches: 4. The CDR3 is 15 amino acids. Germline V lookup: CDR1 MGHRA, CDR2 YSYEKL. The CDR3 protein is CASSQDRGQVQPQHF. The DNA for the CDR3 is TGCGCCAGCAGCCAGGACAGGGGGCAGGTTCAGCCCCAGCATTTT.

This clonotype was seen ten or more times. V usage is TRBV12-5 and J usage is TRBJ1-6; the D gene is possibly TRBD1 (6 bases). Deletions cut 0 bases from V and 2 bases from J, with 8 bases between. Germline V CDR1 and CDR2: LGHNT, FRNRAP. The CDR3 sequence is 16 residues long. CDR3 in amino acids: CASGLVTGPYNSPLHF. The CDR3, as DNA: TGTGCTAGTGGTTTGGTAACAGGGCCCTATAATTCACCCCTCCACTTT.

This clonotype was detected ten times or more. The chain is built from TRBV7-2 and TRBJ2-3, with D unclear. This CDR3 contains 16 residues. With 0 bases removed from V and 2 bases from J, the gap between germline ends came to 12 bases. CDR1 is SGHTA, CDR2 FQGNSA, per germline. CDR3 sequence reads: CASSLAAAWVTDTQYF. The CDR3 DNA reads as TGTGCCAGCAGCTTAGCGGCTGCATGGGTCACAGATACGCAGTATTTT.

This CDR3 reads CASSPRRGSTEAFF. CDR3 DNA sequence: TGTGCCAGCAGCCCCCGGCGGGGGTCCACTGAAGCTTTCTTT. The V and J genes are TRBV9 and TRBJ1-1; TRBD1 is a possible D gene (5 bases). Germline CDR1 reads SGDLS; CDR2 reads YYNGEE. This CDR3 spans 14 amino acids. The V and J ends lost 4 bases and 4 bases respectively, with 14 bases between them. Drawing the rest from reference TRBV9 and TRBJ1-1, the complete variable domain is DSGVTQTPKHLITATGQRVTLRCSPRSGDLSVYWYQQSLDQGLQFLIQYYNGEERAKGNILERFSAQQFPDLHSELNLSSLELGDSALYFCASSPRRGSTEAFFGQGTRLTVV.

This clonotype was seen a few times. For the CDR3, the DNA is TGCGCCAGCAGTGGACTGAGATCGGCAGCTTTCTTT. It specifies CASSGLRSAAFF. The chain recombines TRBV10-1 with TRBJ1-1; no firm D call. The CDR3 contains 12 residues. V dropped 4 bases and J dropped 10 bases, with 13 bases sitting between them. In germline, CDR1 is WNHNN, CDR2 SYGVQD (reference sequence).

This clonotype has more than one count but fewer than ten. The chain links TRBV5-1 to TRBJ2-3; 11 bases match TRBD2. The germline V gene has CDR1 SGHRS and CDR2 YFSETQ. The junction had 2 bases not matched to a gene; V was cut back by 0 bases and J by 2 bases. The CDR3 is 16 residues long. This CDR3 reads CASSLASGGYTDTQYF. CDR3 coding DNA: TGCGCCAGCAGCTTGGCTAGCGGGGGGTACACAGATACGCAGTATTTT.

This clonotype showed up many times. This rearrangement joins TRBV30 to TRBJ2-7, with a weak D call TRBD1 (5 bases). The CDR3 has 13 amino acids. V lost 3 bases, J lost 2 bases, and 11 bases lay in between. CDR1 is GTSNPN, CDR2 SVGIG, per germline (reference sequence). The CDR3 DNA follows: TGTGCCTGGAGAGTCGCAGGGACCTACGAGCAGTACTTC. It specifies CAWRVAGTYEQYF.